A selection of T cell receptor beta chains follows, all from one sample in a study of blood T cell repertoires in COVID-19. Produced via immunoSEQ multiplex PCR; TCRdb's table is partial and in-frame only. The profile shows about 190,000 clones, roughly 90% of them singletons. Specimen: peripheral blood. The receptors come from a man between 50 and 59 years old with acute or convalescent COVID-19. Both conserved end residues are part of each CDR3. D genes are given only for firm matches. Expanded clones get a size class; other rows say once, few or many, or leave the size out.

v_gene: TRBV7-2
d_gene: -
abundance: -
j_gene: TRBJ1-5
CDR3nt: TGTGCCAGCAGCTTAAGGACTGAGCAACCCCAGCATTTT
CDR3aa: CASSLRTEQPQHF

v_gene: TRBV29-1
d_gene: TRBD2
abundance: -
j_gene: TRBJ2-3
CDR3nt: TGCAGCGTTGTCAGAGGGGAGGGGTCGGATACGCAGTATTTT
CDR3aa: CSVVRGEGSDTQYF

v_gene: TRBV28
d_gene: TRBD1
abundance: -
j_gene: TRBJ1-5
CDR3nt: TGTGCCAGCACCGACAGGGCCTCCAATCAGCCCCAGCATTTT
CDR3aa: CASTDRASNQPQHF

v_gene: TRBV4-1
d_gene: TRBD1
abundance: -
j_gene: TRBJ1-1
CDR3nt: TGCGCCAGCAGCCAGGAGGGACAGGGCCTTCGGAGGGAAGCTTTCTTT
CDR3aa: CASSQEGQGLRREAFF

v_gene: TRBV10-3
d_gene: -
abundance: once
j_gene: TRBJ1-6
CDR3nt: TGTGCCATCACCGAAGGCCCAGGGGTTTCACCCCTCCACTTT
CDR3aa: CAITEGPGVSPLHF

v_gene: TRBV27
d_gene: TRBD1
abundance: -
j_gene: TRBJ2-2
CDR3nt: TGTGCCAGCAGTCCGACGACAGGGTTTACCGGGGAGCTGTTTTTT
CDR3aa: CASSPTTGFTGELFF

v_gene: TRBV6-5
d_gene: TRBD2
abundance: -
j_gene: TRBJ2-5
CDR3nt: TGTGCCAGCAGTTACGGAATCTTAGCGGGGGAAGAGACCCAGTACTTC
CDR3aa: CASSYGILAGEETQYF

v_gene: TRBV19
d_gene: TRBD1
abundance: -
j_gene: TRBJ1-4
CDR3nt: TGTGCCAGTAGCCTTACCGGGACAGGGAGAGAAAAACTGTTTTTT
CDR3aa: CASSLTGTGREKLFF

v_gene: TRBV9
d_gene: -
abundance: -
j_gene: TRBJ1-3
CDR3nt: TGTGCCAGCAGCGTAGCGGGACAAGGGGCGCACACCATATATTTT
CDR3aa: CASSVAGQGAHTIYF

v_gene: TRBV28
d_gene: TRBD2
abundance: -
j_gene: TRBJ2-1
CDR3nt: TGTGCCAGCCTTCCGGGACTAGCGTTTAATGAGCAGTTCTTC
CDR3aa: CASLPGLAFNEQFF

v_gene: TRBV20-1
d_gene: TRBD2
abundance: -
j_gene: TRBJ2-2
CDR3nt: TGCAGTGCTAGTCGGGGGGGACCGGGACTAGCGGGAGGGCTCACCGGGGAGCTGTTTTTT
CDR3aa: CSASRGGPGLAGGLTGELFF

v_gene: TRBV5-1
d_gene: TRBD2
abundance: -
j_gene: TRBJ2-1
CDR3nt: TGCGCCAGCAGCCCGGAGCGGGGGACCACCTACAATGAGCAGTTCTTC
CDR3aa: CASSPERGTTYNEQFF

v_gene: TRBV23-1
d_gene: -
abundance: -
j_gene: TRBJ1-5
CDR3nt: TGCGCCAGCAGTCTCGTCTCTAATCAGCCCCAGCATTTT
CDR3aa: CASSLVSNQPQHF

v_gene: TRBV7-6
d_gene: TRBD2
abundance: few
j_gene: TRBJ2-3
CDR3nt: TGTGCCAGCAGACTGAGCGGGGCTAGCACAGATACGCAGTATTTT
CDR3aa: CASRLSGASTDTQYF

v_gene: TRBV7-3
d_gene: TRBD2
abundance: -
j_gene: TRBJ2-1
CDR3nt: TGTGCCAGCAGCTTAAGGGCTAGCGGGGGGAGATATATTTCCTACAATGAGCAGTTCTTC
CDR3aa: CASSLRASGGRYISYNEQFF

v_gene: TRBV7-6
d_gene: -
abundance: -
j_gene: TRBJ1-4
CDR3nt: TGTGCCAGCAGCTTAGAAGGCCAGGGTGCGGAAAAACTGTTTTTT
CDR3aa: CASSLEGQGAEKLFF

v_gene: TRBV28
d_gene: -
abundance: -
j_gene: TRBJ1-5
CDR3nt: TGTGCCAGCACGGACACGAATCAGCCCCAGCATTTT
CDR3aa: CASTDTNQPQHF

v_gene: TRBV2
d_gene: -
abundance: -
j_gene: TRBJ2-5
CDR3nt: TGTGCCAGCAGTGGGCCTGCAAAGGGGGAGACCCAGTACTTC
CDR3aa: CASSGPAKGETQYF

v_gene: TRBV10-3
d_gene: TRBD2
abundance: -
j_gene: TRBJ2-1
CDR3nt: TGTGCCATCAGTACGGCGGGGGGGGATGAGCAGTTCTTC
CDR3aa: CAISTAGGDEQFF

v_gene: TRBV5-6
d_gene: -
abundance: -
j_gene: TRBJ2-5
CDR3nt: TGTGCCAGCAGCTTTAGTGAGACCCAGTACTTC
CDR3aa: CASSFSETQYF

v_gene: TRBV10-3
d_gene: TRBD2
abundance: -
j_gene: TRBJ2-7
CDR3nt: TGTGCCATCAGTGAGTGGACTAGCGGGAGATCCTACGAGCAGTACTTC
CDR3aa: CAISEWTSGRSYEQYF

v_gene: TRBV14
d_gene: TRBD2
abundance: -
j_gene: TRBJ2-3
CDR3nt: TGTGCCAGCAGCCCCTATGAGGGACTAGCGTTCGGGAGCACAGATACGCAGTATTTT
CDR3aa: CASSPYEGLAFGSTDTQYF

v_gene: TRBV5-1
d_gene: TRBD2
abundance: -
j_gene: TRBJ2-5
CDR3nt: TGCGCCAGCAGCCTACAGAGACTAGCGGGCCAAGAGACCCAGTACTTC
CDR3aa: CASSLQRLAGQETQYF

v_gene: TRBV28
d_gene: -
abundance: -
j_gene: TRBJ1-3
CDR3nt: TGTGCCAGCAGTCCGTTGGGCAGGTTCCTCTCTGGAAACACCATATATTTT
CDR3aa: CASSPLGRFLSGNTIYF

v_gene: TRBV27
d_gene: TRBD1
abundance: -
j_gene: TRBJ2-4
CDR3nt: TGTGCCAGCAGTTCGGGACAGTTTTTAGCCAAAAACATTCAGTACTTC
CDR3aa: CASSSGQFLAKNIQYF

v_gene: TRBV9
d_gene: TRBD2
abundance: -
j_gene: TRBJ2-3
CDR3nt: TGTGCCAGCAGCGGGGCCGGGACTAGCGGGAGTCTGCAGTATTTT
CDR3aa: CASSGAGTSGSLQYF

v_gene: TRBV9
d_gene: TRBD2
abundance: -
j_gene: TRBJ2-2
CDR3nt: TGTGCCAGCAGCGTATCGCCTAGCGGGTCCTCTTCCTCCGGGGAGCTGTTTTTT
CDR3aa: CASSVSPSGSSSSGELFF

v_gene: TRBV5-4
d_gene: TRBD2
abundance: -
j_gene: TRBJ2-1
CDR3nt: TGTGCCAGCAGCTCGGGCTCGGGAGGCCCGTACAATGAGCAGTTCTTC
CDR3aa: CASSSGSGGPYNEQFF

v_gene: TRBV19
d_gene: -
abundance: -
j_gene: TRBJ1-1
CDR3nt: TGTGCCAGTAGTATTTCCCCAGTTGAAGCTTTCTTT
CDR3aa: CASSISPVEAFF

v_gene: TRBV20-1
d_gene: -
abundance: -
j_gene: TRBJ1-1
CDR3nt: TGCAGTGGACACATGAACACTGAAGCTTTCTTT
CDR3aa: CSGHMNTEAFF

v_gene: TRBV6-6
d_gene: -
abundance: -
j_gene: TRBJ1-4
CDR3nt: TGTGCCAGCAGTTACAAGCGGGGGGTGGTGGATGAAAAACTGTTTTTT
CDR3aa: CASSYKRGVVDEKLFF

v_gene: TRBV7-9
d_gene: TRBD2
abundance: -
j_gene: TRBJ2-3
CDR3nt: TGTGCCAGCAGCCCCGGGACTAGCGGGAGATCGGATACGCAGTATTTT
CDR3aa: CASSPGTSGRSDTQYF

v_gene: TRBV9
d_gene: -
abundance: -
j_gene: TRBJ2-1
CDR3nt: TGTGCCAGCAGCGTAGATGGAGGACTCTACAATGAGCAGTTCTTC
CDR3aa: CASSVDGGLYNEQFF

v_gene: TRBV5-1
d_gene: -
abundance: -
j_gene: TRBJ2-2
CDR3nt: TGCGCCAGCAGCTTTGCTGGGGGGGCTCCCGGGGAGCTGTTTTTT
CDR3aa: CASSFAGGAPGELFF

v_gene: TRBV27
d_gene: TRBD2
abundance: -
j_gene: TRBJ2-6
CDR3nt: TGTGCCAGTCGGGCCGGGGGGGCTGGGGCCAACGTCCTGACTTTC
CDR3aa: CASRAGGAGANVLTF

v_gene: TRBV5-1
d_gene: -
abundance: -
j_gene: TRBJ2-1
CDR3nt: TGCGCCAGCAGCATCGGACAGAGCGGTCGGGATGAGCAGTTCTTC
CDR3aa: CASSIGQSGRDEQFF

v_gene: TRBV4-1
d_gene: -
abundance: -
j_gene: TRBJ2-3
CDR3nt: TGCGCCAGCAGCCAAGATGACGAGGTAACTTTT
CDR3aa: CASSQDDEVTF

v_gene: TRBV7-2
d_gene: -
abundance: -
j_gene: TRBJ2-3
CDR3nt: TGTGCCAGCAGCTTAGGGTCAAACCCCGCGGCTACGCAGTATTTT
CDR3aa: CASSLGSNPAATQYF

v_gene: TRBV6-5
d_gene: TRBD1
abundance: -
j_gene: TRBJ1-5
CDR3nt: TGTGCCAGCAACGATGGACAGGGGGCTGGTCAGCCCCAGCATTTT
CDR3aa: CASNDGQGAGQPQHF

v_gene: TRBV19
d_gene: TRBD1
abundance: -
j_gene: TRBJ1-5
CDR3nt: TGTGCCAGTAGTATTATTACAGGGGGAGGCAATCAGCCCCAGCATTTT
CDR3aa: CASSIITGGGNQPQHF

v_gene: TRBV5-6
d_gene: -
abundance: -
j_gene: TRBJ1-3
CDR3nt: TGTGCCAGCAGCCGAGAGGTCTCTGGAAACACCATATATTTT
CDR3aa: CASSREVSGNTIYF

v_gene: TRBV19
d_gene: -
abundance: -
j_gene: TRBJ2-2
CDR3nt: TGTGCCAGTAGTAACCAGGGAGGTTCCGGGGAGCTGTTTTTT
CDR3aa: CASSNQGGSGELFF

v_gene: TRBV18
d_gene: TRBD1
abundance: -
j_gene: TRBJ2-5
CDR3nt: TGTGCCAGCTCACTCGGGACAGGGGAGCAAGAGACCCAGTACTTC
CDR3aa: CASSLGTGEQETQYF

v_gene: TRBV19
d_gene: -
abundance: once
j_gene: TRBJ2-5
CDR3nt: TGTGCCAGTAGTTCGCACAGGATTCAAGAGACCCAGTACTTC
CDR3aa: CASSSHRIQETQYF

v_gene: TRBV28
d_gene: -
abundance: -
j_gene: TRBJ1-5
CDR3nt: TGTGCCAGCAGTTTGGACAGAGATCAGCCCCAGCATTTT
CDR3aa: CASSLDRDQPQHF

v_gene: TRBV11-1
d_gene: TRBD1
abundance: once
j_gene: TRBJ1-1
CDR3nt: TGTGCCAGCAGCGCGGGACAGGGCTTCACTGAAGCTTTCTTT
CDR3aa: CASSAGQGFTEAFF

v_gene: TRBV19
d_gene: -
abundance: -
j_gene: TRBJ1-6
CDR3nt: TGTGCCAGTACCTCCGGACAGTATAATTCACCCCTCCACTTT
CDR3aa: CASTSGQYNSPLHF

v_gene: TRBV7-9
d_gene: -
abundance: -
j_gene: TRBJ2-1
CDR3nt: TGTGCCAGCAGCTTCCCGGATGAGCAGTTCTTC
CDR3aa: CASSFPDEQFF

v_gene: TRBV19
d_gene: TRBD1
abundance: -
j_gene: TRBJ1-5
CDR3nt: TGTGCCAGTAGTATAGCAGGGGACAGCGAAAATCAGCCCCAGCATTTT
CDR3aa: CASSIAGDSENQPQHF

v_gene: TRBV21-1
d_gene: -
abundance: -
j_gene: TRBJ2-1
CDR3nt: TGTGCCAGCACGCAAGGAGCGGGGCGATACAATGAGCAGTTCTTC
CDR3aa: CASTQGAGRYNEQFF